This T cell receptor beta chain derives from a study of blood T cell repertoires in COVID-19. Study information: Italy, Spain and the United States were the sources of the convalescent and acute COVID-19 samples. From T cells, B-cell-depleted T cells, or PBMCs came the material, which was cDNA or gDNA.

In the authors' methods: Estimates of nucleated cell counts were drawn from the amplification of reference gene primers. The data were produced by immunoSEQ multiplex PCR, yet TCRdb's version contains in-frame clones alone and is incomplete. The D gene and trimming were derived from the DNA, and the V and J assignments and clone size from that table. The sample carries more than 110,000 clones, 84% recorded once. This clone was picked up one time. Sequencing was done on a sample of peripheral blood. The sequence was collected from a woman aged 80 or older in a cohort sampled during active or convalescent COVID-19.

This chain's CDR3 is CAISQGAGAGDTQYF. CDR3 bases: TGTGCCATCAGTCAGGGGGCGGGGGCGGGAGATACGCAGTATTTT. The chain combines TRBV10-3 with TRBJ2-3; possibly TRBD1 for D (8 bases). The V and J ends lost 5 bases and 5 bases respectively, with 17 bases between them. Looked up from germline, CDR1 is ENHRY and CDR2 is SYGVKD. The CDR3 totals 15 residues.